This T cell receptor beta chain comes out of a study of tumor and adjacent non-tumor tissue in lung cancer. Turning to this clonotype: A read error may account for a junction end that differs from germline.

No cell sorting was done before RNA was extracted from the tissue. This non-tumor lung sample came from over 3 cm beyond the tumor edge. The library came from three nested PCR rounds adapted from ARM-PCR protocols. TCRdb itself ran the multiplex PCR reads through MiXCR, one entry per CDR3 protein. The table lists 90,000 to 120,000 distinct CDR3 sequences, more than 55% of them singletons. CDR1 and CDR2 (germline): LGHNA, YSLEER. There are 16 residues in the CDR3. The sequence came from a man younger than 40 with non-small cell lung cancer. The chain is built from TRBV4-3 and TRBJ2-7, with TRBD1 matching 8 bases. Specimen: distant non-tumor lung tissue. The CDR3 DNA follows: TGCGCCAGCAGCCCGACAGGGGTTGGGGGCACCTATGAGCAGTACTTC. Translating gives CASSPTGVGGTYEQYF.